These 5 T cell receptor beta chains originate from one sample sequenced in a study of cytomegalovirus exposure and HLA in healthy donors. Data came from immunoSEQ multiplex PCR; TCRdb stores just in-frame clones and leaves some out. This table holds approximately 300,000 clones, approximately 90% found once. Sample: PBMCs. Receptors were obtained from a woman younger than 30 in good health and CMV-seronegative.

The rearrangement joins TRBV30 to TRBJ2-5, with TRBD1 matching over 8 bases. In germline, CDR1 is GTSNPN, CDR2 SVGIG (reference sequence). V shed 2 bases and J 2 bases; nucleotides not matched to a gene: 7. The CDR3 has 15 residues. Here the CDR3 DNA reads TGTGCCTGGAGTAGCGTTGGGACAGGACAAGAGACCCAGTACTTC. It translates to CAWSSVGTGQETQYF.

This clone was seen only a few times. This chain joins TRBV6-5 and TRBJ1-2, with TRBD1 as a possible D gene (5 bases). Trimming took off 7 bases at V and 1 base at J, with 10 bases between the two ends. CDR1 and CDR2 (germline): MNHEY, SVGAGI. The CDR3 has 13 amino acids. For the CDR3, the DNA is TGTGCCAGCACCTCGGACATTAACTATGGCTACACCTTC. Residues: CASTSDINYGYTF.

V gene TRBV2 combines with J gene TRBJ2-2; D is unclear. The CDR3 is made up of 12 amino acids. The germline V and J ends were trimmed by 1 base and 9 bases, with 6 bases remaining between them. Germline values: CDR1 SNHLY, CDR2 FYNNEI. The CDR3 loop reads CASSEERRELFF. For the CDR3, the DNA is TGTGCCAGCAGTGAAGAGAGGAGGGAGCTGTTTTTT.

The table lists this clone with a count of one. The chain joins TRBV5-1 to TRBJ2-7; 10 bases fit TRBD1. There are 17 residues in the CDR3. Per germline, CDR1 SGHRS and CDR2 YFSETQ. V dropped 0 bases and J dropped 0; count of bases not matched to a gene: 6. The CDR3 reads CASSLVGTGAGSYEQYF. In nucleotides, the CDR3 is TGCGCCAGCAGCTTGGTGGGGACAGGGGCCGGCTCCTACGAGCAGTACTTC.

This clone was counted at least ten times. The chain recombines TRBV4-2 with TRBJ1-5; D is possibly TRBD1 (5 bases). The CDR3 covers 17 residues. CDR1 and CDR2 (germline): LGHNA, YNFKEQ. V dropped 0 bases and J dropped 4 bases, with 16 bases sitting between them. CDR3 sequence: CASSQETGPPLNQPQHF. Written as DNA, the CDR3 is TGTGCCAGCAGCCAAGAAACAGGTCCCCCACTGAATCAGCCCCAGCATTTT.